The entry below describes one TCR beta chain. These data originate in a study of blood T cell repertoires in COVID-19. V lost 6 bases to trimming and J lost 2 bases; unmatched junction nucleotides: 6. The CDR3 extends over 17 amino acids. Germline CDR1 LGHDT, CDR2 YNNKEL (reference sequence). Assay: immunoSEQ multiplex PCR; the TCRdb copy retains only in-frame clones and omits some. The sample records around 150,000 clones, roughly nine tenths being singletons. The chain combines TRBV3-1 (or the pseudogene TRBV3-2) with TRBJ2-1, with 14 bases identical to TRBD2. The clonotype comes from a man aged 55 to 70 with acute or convalescent COVID-19. The source material was peripheral blood. The chain's CDR3 is CASRIGLAGGPYNEQFF. Here the CDR3 DNA reads TGTGCCAGCAGGATCGGACTAGCGGGGGGCCCCTACAATGAGCAGTTCTTC.